A selection of T cell receptor beta chains follows, all from one sample in a study of human T cells and chemical hapten exposure. TCRdb fed the RACE reads into MiXCR, producing one record per CDR3 protein. The sample shows 300,000 to 450,000 distinct CDR3 sequences, roughly 6% of them seen only once. The sample consisted of whole blood, taken in connection with sensitization to the hapten diphenylcyclopropenone (DPC). Receptors were obtained from a woman under 30 with alopecia areata. Some clones in this sample may be carry-over from other donors' samples. Both conserved end residues are part of each CDR3. Fields, in order: clone size, D gene, J gene, V gene, CDR3 DNA, CDR3 protein. The D gene is left open where the match is weak. Clone size is stated in some rows and not others, as once, few, many or a class when expanded.

many | - | TRBJ1-1 | TRBV29-1 | TGCAGCGTGAAGGGAGGGCCAACCGAAGCTTTCTTT | CSVKGGPTEAFF
- | - | TRBJ1-2 | TRBV27 | TGTGCCAGCAGTTTAGGAGGCAGCCAATATGGCTACACCTTC | CASSLGGSQYGYTF
few | TRBD1 | TRBJ2-7 | TRBV28 | TGTGCCAGCAGTTTACCAGGGGGTAACGAGCAGTACTTC | CASSLPGGNEQYF
many | TRBD1 | TRBJ1-5 | TRBV29-1 | TGCAGCGTTGGGGACAGGGGTAATCAGCCCCAGCATTTT | CSVGDRGNQPQHF
few | TRBD2 | TRBJ2-1 | TRBV4-1 | TGCGCCAGCAGCCAAGATCTAGCGACTAGCGGTTACAATGAGCAGTTCTTC | CASSQDLATSGYNEQFF
- | - | TRBJ2-3 | TRBV4-3 | TGCGCCAGCAGCCGAGGTAGAGGGGCCCCGGATACGCAGTATTTT | CASSRGRGAPDTQYF
few | - | TRBJ2-2 | TRBV28 | TGTGCCAGCAGTTTATTGATACAGAACACCGGGGAGCTGTTTTTT | CASSLLIQNTGELFF
- | - | TRBJ2-3 | TRBV2 | TGTGCCAGCAGTGAAGCGTGGGGCACAGATACGCAGTATTTT | CASSEAWGTDTQYF
few | - | TRBJ2-1 | TRBV2 | TGTGCCAGCAGTGAAGCGGGTGATGAGCAGTTCTTC | CASSEAGDEQFF
few | - | TRBJ2-7 | TRBV20-1 | TGCAGTGCTAGAGAACGGGCCATACTTTCCTACGAGCAGTACTTC | CSARERAILSYEQYF
many | TRBD1 | TRBJ2-1 | TRBV27 | TGTGCCAGCAGCCTCGCTTGGGACAGGGATGACAATGAGCAGTTCTTC | CASSLAWDRDDNEQFF
few | - | TRBJ1-1 | TRBV6-2/TRBV6-3 | TGTGCCAGCAGTTACGCAGGCACGGTCTCTGAAGCTTTCTTT | CASSYAGTVSEAFF
many | - | TRBJ1-4 | TRBV4-3 | TGCGCCAGCAGCCGAGTAATGGGACGGATTAATGAAAAACTGTTTTTT | CASSRVMGRINEKLFF
few | TRBD1 | TRBJ2-1 | TRBV27 | TGTGCCAGCAGTCGACAGGGATCAACTAACAATGAGCAGTTCTTC | CASSRQGSTNNEQFF
few | TRBD1 | TRBJ1-4 | TRBV7-9 | TGTGCCAGCAGCTCCACGCTCGACAGGGACTGGGAAAAACTGTTTTTT | CASSSTLDRDWEKLFF
- | - | TRBJ2-7 | TRBV28 | TGTGCCAGCAGTACGCGAGACATCTACCCCCCTCGGGGCTCCTACGAGCAGTACTTC | CASSTRDIYPPRGSYEQYF
few | - | TRBJ1-4 | TRBV20-1 | TGCAGTGCTCGGGTTTACGGAGCAACTAATGAAAAACTGTTTTTT | CSARVYGATNEKLFF
few | TRBD1 | TRBJ1-2 | TRBV6-6 | TGTGCCAGCTTGTCGGGACAGGGCTCCTATGGCTACACCTTC | CASLSGQGSYGYTF
- | - | TRBJ1-3 | TRBV6-6 | TGTGCCAGCAGCGGACCGTCTCTAGACACCATATATTTT | CASSGPSLDTIYF
many | - | TRBJ1-2 | TRBV7-2 | TGTGCCAGCAGCTTAGAATCGGCGGCGAACTTAAACTATGGCTACACCTTC | CASSLESAANLNYGYTF
many | - | TRBJ1-5 | TRBV12-3/TRBV12-4 | TGTGCCAGCAGGTGGACAGATAATCAGCCCCAGCATTTT | CASRWTDNQPQHF
many | - | TRBJ1-1 | TRBV14 | TGTGCCAGCAGCCTGCAGGACAGACACACTGAAGCTTTCTTT | CASSLQDRHTEAFF
many | - | TRBJ1-4 | TRBV6-2/TRBV6-3 | TGTGCCAGCCGGAAACTTGGACGGGGTGAAAAACTGTTTTTT | CASRKLGRGEKLFF
- | - | TRBJ2-7 | TRBV28 | TGTGCCAGCGAGAAAACAGGGGGGGACTACGAGCAGTACTTC | CASEKTGGDYEQYF
- | - | TRBJ1-4 | TRBV12-3/TRBV12-4 | TGTGCCAGCAGACCCGTCGGGGGTACTAATGAAAAACTGTTTTTT | CASRPVGGTNEKLFF
- | TRBD1 | TRBJ2-2 | TRBV2 | TGTGCCATCCGAAAAGGGGGCGTCACCGGGGAGCTGTTTTTT | CAIRKGGVTGELFF
many | - | TRBJ2-3 | TRBV12-3/TRBV12-4 | TGTGCCAGCAGTTCCGGGGGATTCGATAATACGCAGTATTTT | CASSSGGFDNTQYF
many | TRBD2 | TRBJ2-3 | TRBV3-1 | TGTGCCAGCAGGGATAGCGGGGGGGGCACAGATACGCAGTATTTT | CASRDSGGGTDTQYF
few | TRBD1 | TRBJ2-5 | TRBV27 | TGTGCCAGCAGGGGACAGACTGGGGAGACCCAGTACTTC | CASRGQTGETQYF
- | TRBD2 | TRBJ2-7 | TRBV5-4 | TGTGCCAGCAGCCCCAGCCCAGGGACTAGCGGGGGGACGGCCCACTACGAGCAGTACTTC | CASSPSPGTSGGTAHYEQYF
few | - | TRBJ1-5 | TRBV9 | TGTGCCAGCAGCGTATCGGGCAGCAATCAGCCCCAGCATTTT | CASSVSGSNQPQHF
- | TRBD1 | TRBJ1-1 | TRBV20-1 | TGCAGTGCTTTCAGGGGGCTGAACACTGAAGCTTTCTTT | CSAFRGLNTEAFF
- | TRBD1 | TRBJ2-1 | TRBV5-1 | TGCGCCAGCAGCTGGGACAGTAAGACGGAGCAGTTCTTC | CASSWDSKTEQFF
- | - | TRBJ2-7 | TRBV6-1 | TGTGCCAGCAGTGAACAAGCTCGGGAAAACGAGCAGTACTTC | CASSEQARENEQYF
- | - | TRBJ2-3 | TRBV6-5 | TGTGCCAGCAGTAAACCGGGGTCCGATACGCAGTATTTT | CASSKPGSDTQYF
many | TRBD2 | TRBJ2-3 | TRBV5-1 | TGCGCCAGCACCAGTACTAGCGGGGGTGATACGCAGTATTTT | CASTSTSGGDTQYF
few | - | TRBJ2-7 | TRBV12-3/TRBV12-4 | TGTGCCAGCAGTTTAACCTTGGGAGGCTACGAGCAGTACTTC | CASSLTLGGYEQYF
many | - | TRBJ1-1 | TRBV7-9 | TGTGCCAGCAGCAAACAGGGATCCCCCCCTGAAGCTTTCTTT | CASSKQGSPPEAFF
few | TRBD1 | TRBJ1-2 | TRBV20-1 | TGCAGTGCCAAGACAGGGGAGTCTAACTATGGCTACACCTTC | CSAKTGESNYGYTF
- | - | TRBJ2-5 | TRBV5-1 | TGCGCCAGCAGCTTGGAACAGGGAAGAGAAGAGACCCAGTACTTC | CASSLEQGREETQYF
few | - | TRBJ2-7 | TRBV2 | TGTGCCAGCACCAGGTTGGTGTCTGGTGACGAGCAGTACTTC | CASTRLVSGDEQYF
few | TRBD1 | TRBJ2-7 | TRBV25-1 | TGTGCCAGCAGTGAGATCGACAGGGACTACGAGCAGTACTTC | CASSEIDRDYEQYF
few | TRBD2 | TRBJ2-1 | TRBV7-2 | TGTGCCAGCAGCTTACCGGGGGGCTACAATGAGCAGTTCTTC | CASSLPGGYNEQFF
many | - | TRBJ2-3 | TRBV12-3/TRBV12-4 | TGTGCCAGCAGTTTAACCGCCTCTAAGGCAGATACGCAGTATTTT | CASSLTASKADTQYF
few | TRBD2 | TRBJ2-5 | TRBV7-2 | TGTGCCAGCAGCCCGGGACTAGCACCGGTTGCCCAGTACTTC | CASSPGLAPVAQYF
many | - | TRBJ2-7 | TRBV20-1 | TGCAGTGCTAGAGATGGGGAAGGGTACGAGCAGTACTTC | CSARDGEGYEQYF
many | - | TRBJ1-1 | TRBV6-1 | TGTGCCAGCAGTCTCTACTCCAGGGGCCGAGACGAAGCTTTCTTT | CASSLYSRGRDEAFF
- | TRBD2 | TRBJ2-7 | TRBV5-1 | TGCGCCAGCAGCTCGTGGACTAGCGGGGGGGCATCGGGCTACGAGCAGTACTTC | CASSSWTSGGASGYEQYF
few | - | TRBJ1-5 | TRBV5-1 | TGCGCCAGCAGCGAAGACCCCACGGGGCCCCAGCATTTT | CASSEDPTGPQHF
- | - | TRBJ2-4 | TRBV20-1 | TGCAGTGCTAGAGAGGAGCAAGGTTTAGGCAAAAACATTCAGTACTTC | CSAREEQGLGKNIQYF
- | - | TRBJ2-3 | TRBV27 | TGTGCCAGCAGTTTAAAGGGGGGGCCACTTTTAGGAATCAGCGGAGGCGCGCAGTATTTT | CASSLKGGPLLGISGGAQYF
many | - | TRBJ1-1 | TRBV10-3 | TGTGCCATCAGTGCGGGGAGGGACACTGAAGCTTTCTTT | CAISAGRDTEAFF
- | - | TRBJ2-7 | TRBV12-3/TRBV12-4 | TGTGCCAGCAGCCCGGACGGAGCTCGCTACGAGCAGTACTTC | CASSPDGARYEQYF